This TCR beta chain appears in the sequencing data of a study of PD-L1 blockade in urothelial cancer. Study-wide context: Blood underwent analysis 3 weeks (second dose) and 6 weeks after treatment began.

The CDR3 consists of 12 residues. Germline V gives CDR1 SGHAT, CDR2 FQNNGV. V lost 6 bases, J lost 4 bases, and 10 bases lay in between. Study observations and caveats: A pretreatment blood TCR clonality that fell below the median predicted better progression-free and overall survival.

On this clone: Its antigen is not identified.

Sequenced by immunoSEQ multiplex PCR; TCRdb stores in-frame clones only, minus some. The sample shows about 29,000 clones, roughly 86% of them seen only once. The receptor's source is a man aged 50 to 59 with urothelial cancer. The chain uses TRBV11-2 and TRBJ2-7; no reliable D call. The sequences come from PBMCs, collected around atezolizumab (anti-PD-L1) treatment. In DNA, the CDR3 is TGTGCCAGCAGTCCAACTACATACGAGCAGTACTTC. Residues: CASSPTTYEQYF.